This T cell receptor beta chain was recorded in a study of CDR3 diversity in severe acne. TCRdb fed the PCR reads into MiXCR, producing one record per CDR3 protein. Here the sample spans roughly 100,000 distinct CDR3 sequences, roughly half being singletons. This CDR3 comprises 15 residues. From germline, CDR1 is ENHRY and CDR2 SYGVKD. Trimming stripped 10 bases from V and 0 bases from J, with 18 bases between. This TCR was sampled from a male donor with acne. J is TRBJ1-1 and V is TRBV10-3; perhaps TRBD1 as D (5 bases). What was sequenced was blood. CDR3 in DNA: TGTGCCAGCAAACAAACGGGACGGATGAACACTGAAGCTTTCTTT. It encodes CASKQTGRMNTEAFF.